Listed here are 7 T cell receptor beta chains from one sample, sequenced in a study of breast tumors, draining lymph nodes, adjacent tissues. Breast cancer patients provided tissue from their axillary draining lymph nodes. TCRdb used MiXCR to reprocess the multiplex PCR reads, holding one entry per CDR3 protein. Of 70,000 to 95,000 distinct CDR3 sequences in the sample, approximately 19% are singletons; the top ten hold about 2.2%. Sequencing was done on a sample of axillary lymph node tissue. These receptors all come from a female donor with breast cancer. Some clones in this sample may be carry-over from other donors' samples.

This clonotype has ten or more counts. CDR3 sequence reads: CASSIIGTGNYGYTF. The CDR3 region has the DNA TGCGCCAGCAGCATTATCGGGACAGGTAACTATGGCTACACCTTC. This chain uses TRBV5-1 with TRBJ1-2; TRBD1 matches at 8 bases. CDR3 length equals 15 residues. Germline trimming cut 4 bases from V and 1 base from J; bases unmatched to any gene: 6. Germline V gene data show CDR1 as SGHRS and CDR2 as YFSETQ.

This clonotype was recorded a few times. One base away lies a much larger clone, so this may be a sequencing read error. The chain couples TRBV20-1 to TRBJ2-1; no definite D call. The V gene's germline CDR1 is DFQATT and CDR2 SNEGSKA (reference sequence). With 2 bases removed from V and 5 bases from J, the gap between germline ends came to 7 bases. This CDR3 spans 12 amino acids. As DNA, the CDR3 is TGCAGTGCTAGAAGCAGGCACAATGAGCAGTTCTTC. Its translation is CSARSRHNEQFF.

This clonotype was counted between two and nine times. Because the CDR3 is missing its conserved closing phenylalanine or tryptophan, this is likely a read error. The limits of the CDR3 on the DNA are not certain, so only TCRdb's listed CDR3 is given. The CDR3: CASNREGP. This sequence joins TRBV11-3 and TRBJ1-1. Germline CDR1 reads SGHNT; CDR2 reads YENEEA. Termini included, the CDR3 measures 8 amino acids.

On this clonotype itself: A much more abundant neighbour one base away suggests this may be a read error. The V gene is TRBV4-2, the J gene TRBJ2-2; D is undetermined. Germline-derived CDR1 and CDR2 are LGHNA and YNFKEQ. The CDR3 totals 19 residues. CDR3 loop: CAGSQAEYRTSANTGELFF. The CDR3 nucleotides are TGTGCCGGCAGCCAAGCAGAATATAGAACTTCGGCGAACACCGGGGAGCTGTTTTTT.

This clonotype occurred many times. CDR3 bases: TGTGCCAGCAGCCCCGAGGGGGGAGTCCAAGAGACCCAGTACTTC. The encoded protein is CASSPEGGVQETQYF. V usage is TRBV9 and J usage is TRBJ2-5; D may match TRBD1 or TRBD2 (6 bases each). V lost 4 bases, J lost 1 base, and 14 bases lay in between. This CDR3 has 15 residues. CDR1 SGDLS and CDR2 YYNGEE come from the germline V gene.

This clonotype appeared many times. The chain employs TRBV11-2 and TRBJ2-7; no firm D call. The V end was cut by 1 base, the J end by 1 base, with 5 bases between. Germline values: CDR1 SGHAT, CDR2 FQNNGV. This CDR3 has 13 residues. This CDR3 is CASSLVPSYEQYF. CDR3 DNA sequence: TGTGCCAGCAGCTTAGTACCTTCCTACGAGCAGTACTTC.

This clonotype has ten or more counts. The chain is built from TRBV6-2 or TRBV6-3 and TRBJ2-1; D may match TRBD1 or TRBD2 (5 bases each). This CDR3 contains 17 residues. Germline-derived CDR1 and CDR2 are MNHEY and SVGEGT. Trimming cost V 2 bases and J 4 bases, with 18 bases left between them. CDR3 loop: CASSYGSGTLSYNEQFF. DNA for the CDR3: TGTGCCAGCAGTTACGGCTCCGGGACCCTAAGTTACAATGAGCAGTTCTTC.